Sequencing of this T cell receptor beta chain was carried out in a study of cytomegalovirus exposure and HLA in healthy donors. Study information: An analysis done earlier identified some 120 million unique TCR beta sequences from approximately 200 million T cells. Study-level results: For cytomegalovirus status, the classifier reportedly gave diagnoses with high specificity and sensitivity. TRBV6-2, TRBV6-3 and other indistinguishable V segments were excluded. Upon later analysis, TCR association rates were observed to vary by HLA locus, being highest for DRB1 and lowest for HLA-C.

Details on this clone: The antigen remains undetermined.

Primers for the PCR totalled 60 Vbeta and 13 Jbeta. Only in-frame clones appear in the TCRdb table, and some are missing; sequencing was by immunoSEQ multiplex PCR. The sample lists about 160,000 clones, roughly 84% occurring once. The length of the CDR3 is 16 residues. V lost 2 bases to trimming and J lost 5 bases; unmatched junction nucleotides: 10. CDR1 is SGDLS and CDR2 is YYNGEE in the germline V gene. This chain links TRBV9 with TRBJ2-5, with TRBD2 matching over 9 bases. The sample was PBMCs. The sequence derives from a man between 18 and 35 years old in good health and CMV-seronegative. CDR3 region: CASSVFSGGPWETQYF. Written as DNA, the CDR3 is TGTGCCAGCAGCGTTTTTAGCGGGGGCCCCTGGGAGACCCAGTACTTC.